The clone carrying this T cell receptor beta chain was counted a single time. What it binds is not known. This record belongs to a study of OX40 agonist ivuxolimab in advanced cancers. Study-level background: Ivuxolimab, an antibody that agonizes OX40 (CD134), was administered to the patients.

Using immunoSEQ multiplex PCR, the repertoire was profiled, and TCRdb retains in-frame clones only, with some absent. The sample consists of tens of thousands of clones, roughly 92% of them appearing once. This CDR3 region has 13 residues. CDR1 is GTSNPN, CDR2 SVGIG, per germline (reference sequence). V lost 0 bases, J lost 5 bases, and 8 bases lay in between. Study results and caveats: In general, CD8+ T cells held more expanded clones than CD4+ did, on average.

The chain has TRBV30 and TRBJ2-1; no reliable D call. The sequenced sample was CD4+ or CD8+ T cells sorted from blood, obtained in a trial of the OX40 agonist ivuxolimab. The receptor comes from an adult with an advanced solid tumor such as melanoma, head and neck, liver or kidney cancer. CDR3 coding DNA: TGTGCCTGGAGTGTAGGCCGAGACAATGAGCAGTTCTTC. Its translation is CAWSVGRDNEQFF.